The 18 T cell receptor beta chains below were found in one sample sequenced in a study of blood T cell repertoires in COVID-19 (TCRdb year 2020). The method was the immunoSEQ multiplex PCR assay. TCRdb mirrors the immuneACCESS table, restricted to in-frame sequences. Some clones are absent from its copies; in checked studies, under half trace to an unresolved V gene, and the reason for the others is unknown. In all, the sample holds about 270,000 clones, and approximately 84% of those were seen once. The top ten hold over 1.1% of the sample. Sequencing was done on a sample of peripheral blood. The origin of the receptors is a human donor with COVID-19, enrolled during active disease. The donor label of this sample is uncertain.

The V call is TRBV19, the J call TRBJ1-2; D is perhaps TRBD1 (5 bases). The CDR3 length is 11 residues. Germline assignment: CDR1 LNHDA and CDR2 SQIVND (reference sequence). V was trimmed by 10 bases and J by 10 bases, leaving 16 bases between them. CDR3 sequence (DNA): TGTGCCACCCTGTATAGCGGACACTACACCTTC. Translating gives CATLYSGHYTF.

V is TRBV9 and J is TRBJ2-3; 10 nucleotides match TRBD1. Trimming removed 4 bases from V and 6 bases from J; junction bases left unmatched: 8. CDR3 length: 15 amino acids. Germline CDR1 is SGDLS and CDR2 is YYNGEE. The CDR3 nucleotides are TGTGCCAGCAGCTTTGACAGGGGGCTAGGGGATACGCAGTATTTT. It encodes CASSFDRGLGDTQYF.

The chain joins TRBV3-1 (or the pseudogene TRBV3-2) to TRBJ2-5; D gene unclear. The V gene lost 1 base and the J gene lost 4 bases, with 13 bases spanning the gap. The CDR3 covers 15 residues. The germline V gene encodes CDR1 LGHDT and CDR2 YNNKEL (reference sequence). The CDR3 sequence is CASSQGPRSGETQYF. As DNA, the CDR3 is TGTGCCAGCAGCCAAGGACCTAGGAGTGGAGAGACCCAGTACTTC.

This chain joins TRBV10-3 and TRBJ2-7; 10 bases align to TRBD2. The CDR3 consists of 14 residues. V lost 6 bases and J lost 2; bases outside the gene matches: 4. Germline-derived CDR1 and CDR2 are ENHRY and SYGVKD. The CDR3 region has the DNA TGTGCCATCAGATCTAGCGGGAGCGCCTACGAGCAGTACTTC. It codes for CAIRSSGSAYEQYF.

This sequence joins TRBV3-1 (or the pseudogene TRBV3-2) and TRBJ1-1; no firm D call. The CDR3 has 13 amino acids. Trimming cost V 6 bases and J 5 bases, with 13 bases left between them. From germline, CDR1 is LGHDT and CDR2 YNNKEL (reference sequence). This CDR3 reads CASSQVEGTEAFF. CDR3 DNA sequence: TGTGCCAGCAGTCAGGTAGAGGGTACTGAAGCTTTCTTT.

The chain carries TRBV28 and TRBJ2-1, with a possible D match to TRBD1 (5 bases). From germline, CDR1 is MDHEN and CDR2 SYDVKM. Trimming shortened V by 2 bases and J by 5 bases, and 13 bases separated the two germline ends. The CDR3 has 15 amino acids. As DNA, the CDR3 is TGTGCCAGCAGTTTACTAGGGGATTCGGACAATGAGCAGTTCTTC. The encoded protein is CASSLLGDSDNEQFF.

The chain uses TRBV27 and TRBJ1-2; 10 bases fit TRBD1. V lost 5 bases to trimming and J lost 5 bases; unmatched junction nucleotides: 5. Germline CDR1 is MNHEY and CDR2 is SMNVEV (reference sequence). The CDR3 contains 14 residues. Here the CDR3 DNA reads TGTGCCAGCAGTCCGACAGGGGGCGGGTATGGCTACACCTTC. Amino acid sequence: CASSPTGGGYGYTF.

This chain links TRBV9 with TRBJ2-3; possibly TRBD2 for D (5 bases). V lost 3 bases and J lost 0, with 11 bases in between. CDR1 and CDR2 (germline): SGDLS, YYNGEE. This CDR3 is built from 15 residues. CDR3 in DNA: TGTGCCAGCAGCGAGAGGGAGCCTAGCACAGATACGCAGTATTTT. It codes for CASSEREPSTDTQYF. Full variable domain (missing parts from reference TRBV9 and TRBJ2-3): DSGVTQTPKHLITATGQRVTLRCSPRSGDLSVYWYQQSLDQGLQFLIQYYNGEERAKGNILERFSAQQFPDLHSELNLSSLELGDSALYFCASSEREPSTDTQYFGPGTRLTVL.

There are a few counts of this clone. This chain uses TRBV5-6 with TRBJ1-2; tentatively, D is TRBD1 (5 bases). Trimming took 5 bases from V and 2 from J, leaving 10 bases between them. The germline CDR1 and CDR2 sequences are SGHDT and YYEEEE. CDR3 length equals 13 residues. CDR3 protein: CASSPGLNYGYTF. The CDR3 nucleotides read TGTGCCAGCAGTCCGGGACTGAACTATGGCTACACCTTC. Based on the CDR3 plus reference TRBV5-6 and TRBJ1-2, the full variable domain is DAGVTQSPTHLIKTRGQQVTLRCSPKSGHDTVSWYQQALGQGPQFIFQYYEEEERQRGNFPDRFSGHQFPNYSSELNVNALLLGDSALYLCASSPGLNYGYTFGSGTRLTVV.

The chain couples TRBV6-5 to TRBJ1-5; D is ambiguous. The CDR3 has 15 amino acids. The germline CDR1 and CDR2 sequences are MNHEY and SVGAGI. Trimming removed 10 bases at V and 4 bases at J, with 20 bases between. The CDR3 protein is CATKDRGGLNQPQHF. The DNA for the CDR3 is TGTGCCACTAAGGACCGCGGAGGGTTAAATCAGCCCCAGCATTTT.

This chain joins TRBV7-2 and TRBJ2-2, with D maybe TRBD2 (6 bases). Germline assignment: CDR1 SGHTA and CDR2 FQGNSA. The CDR3 is made up of 16 amino acids. The ends were cut back, 1 base at V and 5 bases at J, with 14 bases in the middle. The chain's CDR3 is CASSLVAGSLTGELFF. The CDR3 DNA reads as TGTGCCAGCAGCTTAGTGGCGGGATCCTTAACCGGGGAGCTGTTTTTT.

This clone was seen more than once but under ten times. The chain links TRBV19 to TRBJ1-5; tentative D call: TRBD1 (6 bases). V dropped 3 bases and J dropped 7 bases, with 16 bases sitting between them. This CDR3 region has 15 residues. Germline CDR1 is LNHDA and CDR2 is SQIVND (reference sequence). CDR3 DNA sequence: TGTGCCAGTAGTATGGTGGACCTCCAGGGGCAGCCCCAGCATTTT. Encoded protein: CASSMVDLQGQPQHF.

V and J are TRBV6-4 and TRBJ1-1, with TRBD1 matching over 7 bases. V trimming: 6 bases; J trimming: 3 bases; junction bases outside the gene matches: 4. The CDR3 spans 13 residues. The V gene's germline CDR1 is MRHNA and CDR2 SNTAGT. CDR3 DNA sequence: TGTGCCAGCAGATTTCAGGGGGACACTGAAGCTTTCTTT. It translates to CASRFQGDTEAFF.

The gene calls are TRBV7-3 and TRBJ2-3, with 8 bases lining up with TRBD2. The germline gives CDR1 SGHTA, CDR2 FQGTGA. This CDR3 has 14 amino acids. V lost 6 bases, J lost 2 bases, and 4 bases stayed unmatched. Here the CDR3 DNA reads TGTGCCAGCAGAAGCGGGAGAAACACAGATACGCAGTATTTT. This translates into CASRSGRNTDTQYF.

Here the CDR3 reads CASSLGLGPNTIYF. CDR3 in DNA: TGTGCCAGCAGTTTAGGTTTGGGGCCCAACACCATATATTTT. The genes are TRBV27 and TRBJ1-3, with TRBD1 as a possible D gene (5 bases). The CDR3 spans 14 residues. Germline V gives CDR1 MNHEY, CDR2 SMNVEV (reference sequence). Between the trimmed V and J ends, which lost 2 bases and 7 bases, there was a span of 12 bases.

The CDR3 loop reads CASSYGLAGIADTQYF. For the CDR3, the DNA is TGTGCCAGCAGCTACGGGCTAGCGGGTATCGCAGATACGCAGTATTTT. This chain links TRBV7-2 with TRBJ2-3, with 8 nucleotides matching TRBD2. CDR1 is SGHTA and CDR2 is FQGNSA in the germline V gene. There are 16 residues in the CDR3. After removal of 4 bases from V and 4 bases from J, the junction contained 10 bases not matched to a gene.

The chain carries TRBV7-2 and TRBJ2-7; D possibly corresponds to TRBD2 (6 bases). Germline CDR1 SGHTA, CDR2 FQGNSA. V lost 2 bases to trimming and J lost 2 bases, with 13 bases between them. The CDR3 spans 15 residues. The CDR3 protein is CASSLSRAGTYEQYF. DNA of the CDR3: TGTGCCAGCAGCTTATCACGGGCGGGGACCTACGAGCAGTACTTC.

The chain carries TRBV5-1 and TRBJ2-3; no firm D call. V lost 0 bases to trimming and J lost 1 base, with 9 bases between them. The CDR3 is made up of 15 amino acids. The germline V gene encodes CDR1 SGHRS and CDR2 YFSETQ. CDR3 coding DNA: TGCGCCAGCAGCTTGGCAGATCCTGGCACAGATACGCAGTATTTT. Its protein is CASSLADPGTDTQYF.